This passage covers 27 T cell receptor beta chains from one sample sequenced in a study of cytomegalovirus exposure and HLA in healthy donors. PCR involved 60 Vbeta and 13 Jbeta primers. Method: immunoSEQ multiplex PCR; TCRdb's copy keeps in-frame clones and lacks some. This sample yields 180,000 or so clones, of which about 75% are seen a single time; 11% to 15% belongs to the top ten. Sequencing input: PBMCs. The receptor source for this set is a man over 45 in good health and CMV-seropositive.

The chain carries TRBV20-1 and TRBJ1-2, with 7 bases matching TRBD1. The CDR3 is 10 residues long. V shed 7 bases and J 6 bases; nucleotides not matched to a gene: 2. CDR1 and CDR2 from the germline V gene are DFQATT and SNEGSKA (reference sequence). CDR3 in DNA: TGCAGTGGTACAGGGGATGGCTACACCTTC. Its translation: CSGTGDGYTF.

J is TRBJ2-5 and V is TRBV5-4; the D gene is possibly TRBD1 (5 bases). Deletions cut 0 bases from V and 3 bases from J, with 6 bases between. The CDR3 runs to 13 residues. Germline V gene data show CDR1 as SGHNT and CDR2 as YYREEE (reference sequence). The CDR3 is CASSLEGEETQYF. Written as DNA, the CDR3 is TGTGCCAGCAGCTTGGAAGGGGAAGAGACCCAGTACTTC.

As DNA, the CDR3 is TGTGCCAGCACCCTAGACAGTGAAGCTTTCTTT. Encoded protein: CASTLDSEAFF. The V gene is TRBV6-1, the J gene TRBJ1-1; maybe TRBD1 (5 bases). The V and J ends lost 7 bases and 7 bases respectively, with 10 bases between them. The germline V gene has CDR1 MNHNS and CDR2 SASEGT. The CDR3 covers 11 residues.

The chain carries TRBV5-5 and TRBJ2-5, with 12 bases identical to TRBD1. The CDR3 is made up of 16 amino acids. Germline V gene lookup returns CDR1 SGHKS and CDR2 YYEKEE (reference sequence). The ends lost 4 bases at V and 5 bases at J; junction bases unmatched: 9. The CDR3 nucleotides read TGTGCCAGCAGCAGAACCGGGACAGGGGGCGGGGAGACCCAGTACTTC. Encoded protein: CASSRTGTGGGETQYF.

The chain links TRBV7-6 to TRBJ2-7; 8 bases align to TRBD1. The V gene's germline CDR1 is SGHVS and CDR2 FNYEAQ. The CDR3 is made up of 15 amino acids. With V trimmed by 1 base and J by 7 bases, 9 bases remained unmatched. Here the CDR3 reads CASSLVDRVLGEQYF. The CDR3 region has the DNA TGTGCCAGCAGCTTAGTGGACAGGGTGCTCGGGGAGCAGTACTTC.

This clone was detected only once. The CDR3 sequence: CASSPGTLNTEAFF. The CDR3 DNA follows: TGCGCCAGCAGCCCCGGGACACTCAACACTGAAGCTTTCTTT. This chain uses TRBV4-1 with TRBJ1-1; D may be TRBD1 (6 bases). The length of the CDR3 is 14 residues. Per germline, CDR1 MGHRA and CDR2 YSYEKL. V dropped 4 bases and J dropped 2 bases, with 11 bases sitting between them.

This chain uses TRBV11-2 with TRBJ2-3, with D maybe TRBD2 (6 bases). This CDR3 comprises 14 residues. Trimming left V 5 bases short and J 5 bases short, with 14 bases between. The germline gives CDR1 SGHAT, CDR2 FQNNGV. The CDR3 region is CASSGLARGDTQYF. The DNA of the CDR3 is TGTGCCAGCAGCGGCCTAGCGCGGGGAGATACGCAGTATTTT.

The chain has TRBV5-1 and TRBJ1-2, with 8 positions matching TRBD1. V trimming: 4 bases; J trimming: 4 bases; junction bases outside the gene matches: 9. CDR1 is SGHRS and CDR2 is YFSETQ in the germline V gene. This CDR3 contains 15 residues. The CDR3 here is CASSTDRGEGYGYTF. CDR3 coding DNA: TGCGCCAGCAGCACCGACAGGGGAGAAGGCTATGGCTACACCTTC.

The sample holds a few counts of this clone. J is TRBJ1-5 and V is TRBV4-1; the match to TRBD1 covers 7 bases. The ends lost 2 bases at V and 6 bases at J; junction bases unmatched: 13. Germline CDR1 is MGHRA and CDR2 is YSYEKL. The CDR3 sequence is 17 residues long. The CDR3 protein is CASSQILGRGIGQPQHF. CDR3 nucleotide sequence: TGCGCCAGCAGCCAAATCCTTGGCAGGGGGATAGGTCAGCCCCAGCATTTT.

The chain links TRBV7-8 to TRBJ1-2; D uncertain. V was shortened by 0 bases and J by 7 bases, with 12 bases between the two germline ends. Germline CDR1 is SGHVS and CDR2 is FQNEAQ. The length of the CDR3 is 14 residues. CDR3 loop: CASSLARGSGGYTF. CDR3 in DNA: TGTGCCAGCAGCTTAGCGAGAGGGTCGGGTGGCTACACCTTC. Looking up the rest from reference TRBV7-8 and TRBJ1-2 gives the full variable domain: GAGVSQSPRYKVAKRGQDVALRCDPISGHVSLFWYQQALGQGPEFLTYFQNEAQLDKSGLPSDRFFAERPEGSVSTLKIQRTQQEDSAVYLCASSLARGSGGYTFGSGTRLTVV.

J is TRBJ2-4 and V is TRBV7-2; D possibly corresponds to TRBD2 (6 bases). Trimming took off 5 bases at V and 0 bases at J, with 17 bases between the two ends. The CDR3 spans 17 residues. CDR1 and CDR2 from the germline V gene are SGHTA and FQGNSA. CDR3 loop: CASSPPDGGLAKNIQYF. The CDR3 DNA reads TGTGCCAGCAGCCCACCAGACGGGGGATTAGCCAAAAACATTCAGTACTTC.

This rearrangement joins TRBV6-1 to TRBJ2-7; D is possibly TRBD1 (6 bases). This CDR3 comprises 15 residues. Germline CDR1 reads MNHNS; CDR2 reads SASEGT. V was cut by 6 bases and J by 4 bases, with 19 bases left in between. CDR3 DNA sequence: TGTGCCAGCAGACCCACCGGGACACGCCTTTACGAGCAGTACGTC. It encodes CASRPTGTRLYEQYV.

J is TRBJ1-3 and V is TRBV19; D is possibly TRBD1 (6 bases). The V gene lost 10 bases and the J gene lost 5 bases, with 15 bases spanning the gap. This CDR3 has 13 amino acids. Germline CDR1 is LNHDA and CDR2 is SQIVND (reference sequence). Here the CDR3 reads CATGSTGRNTIYF. The CDR3 nucleotides read TGTGCCACAGGTTCTACAGGGCGAAACACCATATATTTT.

The chain combines TRBV28 with TRBJ1-4, with TRBD1 matching over 7 bases. The CDR3 runs 15 residues. J gave up 3 bases and V 4 bases, and 5 bases lay outside the gene matches. From germline, CDR1 is MDHEN and CDR2 SYDVKM. CDR3 DNA sequence: TGTGCCAGCAGTTCAGGGGACAGAGCTAATGAAAAACTGTTTTTT. Its translation: CASSSGDRANEKLFF.

The chain is built from TRBV28 and TRBJ1-6; 8 bases align to TRBD1. Germline V gene data show CDR1 as MDHEN and CDR2 as SYDVKM. V gave up 11 bases and J gave up 9 bases; unmatched junction bases: 6. This CDR3 comprises 12 residues. CDR3 bases: TGTGCCGGAGGACAGGGTTCTTCACCCCTCCACTTT. It encodes CAGGQGSSPLHF.

The V and J genes are TRBV28 and TRBJ1-4; no definite D call. Germline V gives CDR1 MDHEN, CDR2 SYDVKM. This CDR3 region has 17 residues. Trimming took off 2 bases at V and 5 bases at J, with 18 bases between the two ends. CDR3: CASSLLARPRINEKLFF. In nucleotides, the CDR3 is TGTGCCAGCAGTTTACTTGCCCGGCCGCGGATAAATGAAAAACTGTTTTTT.

This clone was observed a single time. The chain links TRBV27 to TRBJ2-3, with 8 bases that match TRBD1. The CDR3 is 14 residues long. The J segment lost 2 bases and the V segment lost 6 bases, leaving 4 bases of the junction unmatched. Germline V CDR1 and CDR2: MNHEY, SMNVEV (reference sequence). In nucleotides, the CDR3 is TGTGCCAGCAGACGGGACAGGAACACAGATACGCAGTATTTT. This codes for CASRRDRNTDTQYF.

This chain uses TRBV20-1 with TRBJ2-1; D is ambiguous. The germline V gene has CDR1 DFQATT and CDR2 SNEGSKA (reference sequence). This CDR3 region has 11 residues. Deletions cut 6 bases from V and 6 bases from J, with 9 bases between. CDR3 DNA sequence: TGCAGTGCCCGACCGGGCAATGAGCAGTTCTTC. Amino acids: CSARPGNEQFF.

This clone was recorded only once. This chain links TRBV5-6 with TRBJ2-6; no firm D call. The V end lost 2 bases, the J end lost 3 bases, and 3 bases lay between the germline ends. Germline CDR1 and CDR2: SGHDT and YYEEEE. CDR3 length: 13 residues. CDR3 DNA: TGTGCCAGCAGCTTCAGTGGGGCCAACGTCCTGACTTTC. Amino acids: CASSFSGANVLTF.

The chain links TRBV7-2 to TRBJ2-1, with 10 positions matching TRBD2. After removal of 6 bases from V and 10 bases from J, the junction contained 6 bases not matched to a gene. Germline CDR1 is SGHTA and CDR2 is FQGNSA. This CDR3 comprises 13 residues. The CDR3 spells CASRGSGGGEQFF. In DNA, the CDR3 is TGTGCCAGCAGGGGAAGCGGGGGGGGCGAGCAGTTCTTC.

The genes are TRBV19 and TRBJ1-2, with a weak D call TRBD1 (6 bases). Germline V gene lookup returns CDR1 LNHDA and CDR2 SQIVND (reference sequence). Trimming cost V 5 bases and J 4 bases, with 23 bases left between them. The length of the CDR3 is 17 residues. The CDR3 here is CASSPGGNRRGTYGYTF. For the CDR3, the DNA is TGTGCCAGTAGTCCGGGGGGCAATAGACGCGGGACCTATGGCTACACCTTC.

This clone was seen a handful of times. Other DNA sequences in the same sample also yield this CDR3. This chain links TRBV7-9 with TRBJ2-3; 9 positions match TRBD1. The CDR3 runs to 15 residues. Germline V gives CDR1 SEHNR, CDR2 FQNEAQ (reference sequence). V shed 3 bases, J shed 0 bases, and the junction held 1 base outside the gene matches. In nucleotides, the CDR3 is TGTGCCAGCAGCTTCGGGACAGGGAGCACAGATACGCAGTATTTT. Protein product: CASSFGTGSTDTQYF.

This chain uses TRBV28 with TRBJ1-1; possible D gene TRBD1, 5 bases. Trimming took 5 bases from V and 5 from J, leaving 15 bases between them. The CDR3 has 14 amino acids. Per the germline V gene, CDR1 is MDHEN and CDR2 is SYDVKM. The CDR3 DNA follows: TGTGCCAGCAGTCTCCTGACAGAGGAGACTGAAGCTTTCTTT. It codes for CASSLLTEETEAFF.

The rearrangement joins TRBV19 to TRBJ1-1; D remains unclear. V was trimmed by 4 bases and J by 3 bases, leaving 12 bases between them. The CDR3 length is 14 residues. Germline CDR1 LNHDA, CDR2 SQIVND (reference sequence). For the CDR3, the DNA is TGTGCCAGTAGTAAACTAGGGTTGGACACTGAAGCTTTCTTT. Encoded protein: CASSKLGLDTEAFF. Full variable domain (remainder filled in from reference TRBV19 and TRBJ1-1): DGGITQSPKYLFRKEGQNVTLSCEQNLNHDAMYWYRQDPGQGLRLIYYSQIVNDFQKGDIAEGYSVSREKKESFPLTVTSAQKNPTAFYLCASSKLGLDTEAFFGQGTRLTVV.

The CDR3 DNA reads TGTGCCAGCAGCGAGGTCAGCAGCTCCTATAATTCACCCCTCCACTTT. The encoded protein is CASSEVSSSYNSPLHF. This chain connects TRBV7-9 to TRBJ1-6; D remains ambiguous. The CDR3 sequence is 16 residues long. Per germline, CDR1 SEHNR and CDR2 FQNEAQ (reference sequence). With 5 bases removed from V and 0 bases from J, the gap between germline ends came to 11 bases.

V is TRBV13 and J is TRBJ2-1; 12 nucleotides line up with TRBD2. The CDR3 totals 13 residues. In germline, CDR1 is PRHDT, CDR2 FYEKMQ (reference sequence). After removal of 9 bases from V and 7 bases from J, the junction contained 4 bases not matched to a gene. CDR3 sequence reads: CASGLAGWNEQFF. CDR3 DNA sequence: TGTGCCAGTGGACTAGCGGGGTGGAATGAGCAGTTCTTC.

This chain links TRBV20-1 with TRBJ1-2; TRBD1 matches at 10 bases. This CDR3 has 11 residues. Germline-derived CDR1 and CDR2 are DFQATT and SNEGSKA (reference sequence). The junction had 5 bases not matched to a gene; V was cut back by 5 bases and J by 11 bases. CDR3 sequence (DNA): TGCAGTGCTTCCGGGACAGGGGATTACACCTTC. It translates to CSASGTGDYTF.